Listed below are T cell receptor beta chains from one sample, sequenced in a study of T cells in Graves' hyperthyroidism and ophthalmopathy. TCRdb re-analysed the multiplex PCR reads in MiXCR, keeping a single row per CDR3 protein. The sample has a few hundred thousand distinct CDR3 sequences; roughly an eighth are singletons. Input material: blood. The receptors stem from a young woman with Graves' hyperthyroidism. Both conserved end residues are part of each CDR3. The order of the fields is clone size, J gene, D gene, V gene, CDR3 DNA, CDR3 protein. D genes are given only for firm matches. A clone size is listed for some rows: how often the clone was seen (once, few, many), or a class if it is expanded.

. TRBJ2-5 TRBD2 TRBV20-1 TGCAGTGCCAATAGCGGGACGGCGGAGACCCAGTACTTC CSANSGTAETQYF
many TRBJ1-1 TRBD1 TRBV20-1 TGCAGTGCTAGAGAAGACAGGGCGAACACTGAAGCTTTCTTT CSAREDRANTEAFF
. TRBJ2-7 . TRBV6-1 TGTGCCAGCAGGTCTCCCAGGGGTGAGCAGTACTTC CASRSPRGEQYF
. TRBJ1-5 TRBD1 TRBV24-1 TGTGCCACCAGTGATTCTCGGACAGGGGATCAGCCCCAGCATTTT CATSDSRTGDQPQHF
many TRBJ1-1 . TRBV14 TGTGCCAGCAGCCAAGCGGGGGTGGATTACACTGAAGCTTTCTTT CASSQAGVDYTEAFF
. TRBJ1-2 TRBD1 TRBV27 TGTGCCAGCAGTTTATACACAGGGGATGGCTATGGCTACACCTTC CASSLYTGDGYGYTF
. TRBJ1-2 TRBD1 TRBV6-4 TGTGCCAGCAGTGACGGACAGGGGTCGGGCTACACCTTC CASSDGQGSGYTF
many TRBJ1-1 TRBD1 TRBV3-1 TGTGCCAGCAGCCAAGATGTGACAGGGACGGCTGAAGCTTTCTTT CASSQDVTGTAEAFF
many TRBJ1-5 . TRBV5-6 TGTGCCAGCAGCTTGGCCAGGTTGGGGATAGGTTCCCAGCATTTT CASSLARLGIGSQHF
. TRBJ2-7 TRBD1 TRBV20-1 TGCAGCCCCGGGACAGGGCCCTACGAGCAGTACTTC CSPGTGPYEQYF
. TRBJ2-1 . TRBV30 TGTGCCTCATACATAGGGAATGAGCAGTTCTTC CASYIGNEQFF
many TRBJ1-1 . TRBV2 TGTGCCAGAACAGAGGGCAGGGACACTGAAGCTTTCTTT CARTEGRDTEAFF
few TRBJ1-6 . TRBV16 TGTGCCAGCAGCCATTCGGGCCCAGGCGCCAATTCACCCCTCCACTTT CASSHSGPGANSPLHF
. TRBJ1-1 . TRBV7-9 TGTGCCAGCAGCTTAGCGGGGGGTAGAGCAAAGAACACTGAAGCTTTCTTT CASSLAGGRAKNTEAFF
many TRBJ2-5 . TRBV9 TGTGCCAGCAGCGTAAGGCTAGAAGCAGAGACCCAGTACTTC CASSVRLEAETQYF
. TRBJ1-3 . TRBV19 TGTGCCAGTAGTATTAGAGTCAGCTCTGGAAACACCATATATTTT CASSIRVSSGNTIYF
. TRBJ1-1 . TRBV29-1 TGCAGCGACCACGACACTGAAGCTTTCTTT CSDHDTEAFF
many TRBJ2-3 TRBD2 TRBV28 TGTGCCAGCAGTTTTACCCTAGCGGGAGTAAAAGATACGCAGTATTTT CASSFTLAGVKDTQYF
. TRBJ2-1 . TRBV19 TGTGCCAGTTCCCCAGGGAGGGGGTCAACCTACAATGAGCAGTTCTTC CASSPGRGSTYNEQFF
few TRBJ1-4 TRBD1 TRBV11-2 TGTGCCAGCAGCTTAGTGCGGGGCCAGGGGGTTCGTGAAAAACTGTTTTTT CASSLVRGQGVREKLFF
. TRBJ2-2 TRBD2 TRBV24-1 TGTGCCACCAGTGATCCGGGGGGGGCAGTTGCCGGGGAGCTGTTTTTT CATSDPGGAVAGELFF
. TRBJ1-4 . TRBV7-8 TGTGCCAGCAGCTCACGGACCGGTAATGAAAAACTGTTTTTT CASSSRTGNEKLFF
many TRBJ2-7 TRBD2 TRBV11-2 TGTGCCAGCAGCCCCCCCCTAGCGGGGACAAACGAGCAGTACTTC CASSPPLAGTNEQYF
many TRBJ2-1 . TRBV7-9 TGTGCCAGCACCACTAGCCCTAGCTACAATGAGCAGTTCTTC CASTTSPSYNEQFF
many TRBJ1-2 . TRBV24-1 TGTGCCACCAGTGTCGAGGGGAACTATGGCTACACCTTC CATSVEGNYGYTF
many TRBJ2-1 TRBD2 TRBV12-3/TRBV12-4 TGTGCCAGCATCCGGCAAATAGCGGGAGAGGATGAGCAGTTCTTC CASIRQIAGEDEQFF
. TRBJ1-3 . TRBV20-1 TGCAGTGCTTGGGACGCTGAAGGAAACACCATATATTTT CSAWDAEGNTIYF
many TRBJ1-5 . TRBV6-1 TGTGCCAGCAGTGAAAACGCAGGGGCGGAAGGGCAGCCCCAGCATTTT CASSENAGAEGQPQHF
few TRBJ2-1 . TRBV20-1 TGCAGTGCTAGTGAGGGGAAGTATGAGCAGTTCTTC CSASEGKYEQFF
. TRBJ2-1 . TRBV30 TGTGCCTGGAGCCCACTAGAAGAGCAGTTCTTC CAWSPLEEQFF
many TRBJ2-7 TRBD2 TRBV20-1 TGCAGTGCTAGAAGGCTTGGGGACTACTCCTACGAGCAGTACTTC CSARRLGDYSYEQYF
. TRBJ1-5 . TRBV7-9 TGTGCCAGCAGCGCCTTCAATCAGCCCCAGCATTTT CASSAFNQPQHF
many TRBJ1-6 . TRBV10-2 TGCGCCAGCAGCCGGGACCGTAATAATTCACCCCTCCACTTT CASSRDRNNSPLHF
many TRBJ2-1 TRBD1 TRBV5-1 TGCGCCAGCAGCGGACTTACAGGGACAGACAATGAGCAGTTCTTC CASSGLTGTDNEQFF
few TRBJ2-1 . TRBV12-3/TRBV12-4 TGTGCCAGCACGGCGAAGATCTACAATGAGCAGTTCTTC CASTAKIYNEQFF
. TRBJ2-5 . TRBV6-1 TGTGCCAGCAGGGTAGCCGGGGTGGAGACCCAGTACTTC CASRVAGVETQYF
many TRBJ1-1 . TRBV11-2 TGTGCCAGCAGCTTCCTCCCAGGACGGACTTTCACTGAAGCTTTCTTT CASSFLPGRTFTEAFF
. TRBJ2-7 . TRBV11-2 TGTGCCAGCAGCTTAGATAAAGGGGAGAGATACGAGCAGTACTTC CASSLDKGERYEQYF
. TRBJ2-7 . TRBV5-5 TGTGCCAGCAGCCCGTCGGGCGGTCTAAGCTCCTACGAGCAGTACTTC CASSPSGGLSSYEQYF
many TRBJ2-3 . TRBV12-3/TRBV12-4 TGTGCCAGCAGTCCCCCCGGGACTAGCACAGATACGCAGTATTTT CASSPPGTSTDTQYF
few TRBJ1-4 TRBD1 TRBV4-3 TGCGCCAGCAGCCAGGGGACAGGGGGCGGAAGGGAAAAACTGTTTTTT CASSQGTGGGREKLFF
. TRBJ1-3 . TRBV5-6 TGTGCCAGCAGCTTGGACAGGGATGGGAACACCATATATTTT CASSLDRDGNTIYF